This T cell receptor beta chain is from a study of tumor-infiltrating lymphocytes in primary liver carcinoma. Overall study: Sample yields of productive TCRbeta reads, ranging from roughly 3.65 to 7.13 million, were similar across tissue types.

The CDR3 loop spans 11 amino acids. CDR1 is SQVTM and CDR2 is ANQGSEA in the germline V gene. V gave up 3 bases and J gave up 9 bases; unmatched junction bases: 2. Starting material of 450 to 550 ng total RNA yielded TCR beta cDNA via a constant-region primer. Libraries covering TCR beta were generated through three nested multiplex PCR rounds (using a slightly modified ARM-PCR). TRBV1-TRBV30 forward primers paired with a C-beta reverse primer drove the first two PCR rounds, roughly 10 cycles each. One entry per CDR3 protein results from TCRdb running MiXCR on the multiplex PCR reads. This sample has 100,000 to 150,000 distinct CDR3 sequences; 60% to 75% occur once, and the top ten carry 7% to 10%. This clonotype was detected ten times or more. The tissue used was unsorted bulk material of about 19-30 mg. RNA and DNA were co-extracted from it with the AllPrep DNA/RNA mini kit.

This TCR was sampled from a woman between 55 and 75 years old with primary liver carcinoma and hepatitis B virus infection. The chain uses TRBV29-1 and TRBJ1-3; TRBD1 matches 7 bases. Specimen: liver tumor tissue from sampling region 3. Subset given: tumor region T3, left-lateral pole. CDR3 DNA sequence: TGCAGCGTTGACAACAGGGGCACCATATATTTT. Protein: CSVDNRGTIYF.